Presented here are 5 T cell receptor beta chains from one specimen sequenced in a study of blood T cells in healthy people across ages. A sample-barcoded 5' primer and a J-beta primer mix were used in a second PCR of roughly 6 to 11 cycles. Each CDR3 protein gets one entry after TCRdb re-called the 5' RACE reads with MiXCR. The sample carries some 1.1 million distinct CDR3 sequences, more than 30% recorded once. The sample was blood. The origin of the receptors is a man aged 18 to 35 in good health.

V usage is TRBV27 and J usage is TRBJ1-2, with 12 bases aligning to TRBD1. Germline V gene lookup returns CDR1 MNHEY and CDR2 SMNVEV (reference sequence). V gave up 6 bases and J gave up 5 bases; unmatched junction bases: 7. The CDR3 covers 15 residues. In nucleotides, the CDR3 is TGTGCCAGCAGCGGAGGGACAGGGGGCTGGTATGGCTACACCTTC. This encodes CASSGGTGGWYGYTF.

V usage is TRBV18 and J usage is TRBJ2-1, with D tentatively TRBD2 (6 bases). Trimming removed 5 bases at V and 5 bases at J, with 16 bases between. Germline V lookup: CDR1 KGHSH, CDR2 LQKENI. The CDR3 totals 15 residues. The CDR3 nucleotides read TGTGCCAGCTCAGCAAACGGCGGGACGAACAATGAGCAGTTCTTC. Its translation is CASSANGGTNNEQFF.

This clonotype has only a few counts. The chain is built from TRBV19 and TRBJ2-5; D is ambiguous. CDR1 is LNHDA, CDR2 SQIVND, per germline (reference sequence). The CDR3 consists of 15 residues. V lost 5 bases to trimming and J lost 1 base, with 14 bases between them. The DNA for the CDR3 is TGTGCCAGTAGTCGGCAATCATACACCCAAGAGACCCAGTACTTC. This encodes CASSRQSYTQETQYF.

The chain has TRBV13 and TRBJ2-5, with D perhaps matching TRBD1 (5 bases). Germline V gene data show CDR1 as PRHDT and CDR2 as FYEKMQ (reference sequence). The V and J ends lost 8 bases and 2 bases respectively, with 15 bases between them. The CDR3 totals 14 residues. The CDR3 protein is CASGSDTEQETQYF. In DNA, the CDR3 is TGTGCCAGCGGCTCGGACACAGAACAAGAGACCCAGTACTTC.

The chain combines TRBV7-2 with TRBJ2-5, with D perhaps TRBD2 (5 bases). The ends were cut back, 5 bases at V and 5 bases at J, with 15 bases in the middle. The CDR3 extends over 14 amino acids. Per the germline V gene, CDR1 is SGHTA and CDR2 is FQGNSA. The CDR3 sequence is CASSQRAGGETQYF. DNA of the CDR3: TGTGCCAGCAGCCAACGGGCCGGCGGGGAGACCCAGTACTTC.